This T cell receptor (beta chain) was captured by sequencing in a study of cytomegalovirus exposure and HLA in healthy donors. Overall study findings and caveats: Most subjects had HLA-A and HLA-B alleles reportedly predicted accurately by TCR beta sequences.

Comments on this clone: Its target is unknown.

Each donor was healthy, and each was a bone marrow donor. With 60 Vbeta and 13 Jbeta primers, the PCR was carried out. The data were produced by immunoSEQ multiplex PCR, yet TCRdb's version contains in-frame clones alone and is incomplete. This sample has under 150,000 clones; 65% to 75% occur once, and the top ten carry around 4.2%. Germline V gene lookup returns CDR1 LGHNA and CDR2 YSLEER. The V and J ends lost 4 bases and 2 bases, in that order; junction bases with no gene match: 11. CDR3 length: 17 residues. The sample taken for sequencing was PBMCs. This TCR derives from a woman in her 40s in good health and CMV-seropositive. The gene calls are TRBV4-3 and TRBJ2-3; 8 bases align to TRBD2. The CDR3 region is CASSRREGGAYTDTQYF. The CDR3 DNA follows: TGCGCCAGCAGCCGACGGGAGGGTGGAGCTTACACAGATACGCAGTATTTT.